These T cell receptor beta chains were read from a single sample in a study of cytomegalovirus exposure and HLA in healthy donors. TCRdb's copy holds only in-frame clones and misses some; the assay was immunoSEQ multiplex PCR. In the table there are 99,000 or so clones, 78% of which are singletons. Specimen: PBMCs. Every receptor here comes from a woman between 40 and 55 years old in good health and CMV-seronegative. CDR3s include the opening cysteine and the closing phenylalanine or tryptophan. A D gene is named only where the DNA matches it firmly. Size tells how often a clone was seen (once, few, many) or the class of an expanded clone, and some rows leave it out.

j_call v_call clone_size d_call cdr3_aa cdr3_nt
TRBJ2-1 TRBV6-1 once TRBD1 CASSDYSNRGFNEQFF TGTGCCAGCAGTGATTATTCGAACAGGGGGTTTAATGAGCAGTTCTTC
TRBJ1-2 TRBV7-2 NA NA CASSLGLGGGAHGYTF TGTGCCAGCAGCCTAGGGCTAGGGGGGGGCGCCCATGGCTACACCTTC
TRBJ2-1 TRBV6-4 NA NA CASSVVATSYNEQFF TGTGCCAGCAGTGTGGTAGCGACCTCCTACAATGAGCAGTTCTTC
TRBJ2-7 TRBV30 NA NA CAWSVPRRGSYEQYF TGTGCCTGGAGTGTACCTAGGCGTGGGAGTTACGAGCAGTACTTC
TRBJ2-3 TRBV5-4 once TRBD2 CASSPRLAGDTDTQYF TGTGCCAGCAGCCCAAGACTAGCGGGGGACACAGATACGCAGTATTTT
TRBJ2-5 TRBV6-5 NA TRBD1 CASSYQTGVETQYF TGTGCCAGCAGTTACCAGACAGGGGTGGAGACCCAGTACTTC
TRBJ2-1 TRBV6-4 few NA CASSRNTRVSYNEQFF TGTGCCAGCAGTCGAAATACTAGGGTCTCCTACAATGAGCAGTTCTTC
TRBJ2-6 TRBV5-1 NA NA CASSLDGAGANVLTF TGCGCCAGCAGCTTGGACGGGGCTGGGGCCAACGTCCTGACTTTC
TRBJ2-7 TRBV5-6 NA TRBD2 CASSLGSGKGYEQYF TGTGCCAGCAGCTTGGGTAGCGGGAAGGGGTACGAGCAGTACTTC
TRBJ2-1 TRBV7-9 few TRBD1 CASSLGQGWYDEQFF TGTGCCAGCAGCTTAGGACAGGGTTGGTACGATGAGCAGTTCTTC
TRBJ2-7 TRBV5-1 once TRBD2 CASSFGLAESSYEQYF TGCGCCAGCAGCTTTGGACTAGCCGAGAGCTCCTACGAGCAGTACTTC
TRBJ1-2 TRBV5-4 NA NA CASSLRDIGYTF TGTGCCAGCAGCCTCCGGGACATTGGCTACACCTTC
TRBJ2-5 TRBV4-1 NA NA CASSLGPKGDHGTQYF TGCGCCAGCAGCTTAGGCCCTAAGGGGGACCATGGGACCCAGTACTTC
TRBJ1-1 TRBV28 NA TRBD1 CASSIRQGNTEAFF TGTGCCAGCAGTATTAGACAGGGGAACACTGAAGCTTTCTTT
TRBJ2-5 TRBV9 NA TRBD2 CASSVGLAGVAWETQYF TGTGCCAGCAGCGTAGGACTAGCGGGAGTGGCATGGGAGACCCAGTACTTC
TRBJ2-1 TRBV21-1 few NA CASSTDSDDNEQFF TGTGCCAGCAGCACGGACTCGGACGACAATGAGCAGTTCTTC
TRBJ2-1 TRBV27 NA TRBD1 CASSFQDRLYYNEQFF TGTGCCAGCAGTTTCCAGGACAGGCTTTACTACAATGAGCAGTTCTTC
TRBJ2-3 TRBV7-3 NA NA CASSLNGGSVDTQYF TGTGCCAGCAGCTTAAACGGAGGGTCGGTAGATACGCAGTATTTT
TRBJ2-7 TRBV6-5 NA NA CASSYSARGNYEQYF TGTGCCAGCAGTTACTCGGCCCGGGGAAACTACGAGCAGTACTTC
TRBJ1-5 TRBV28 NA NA CATKMGDIGGQPQHF TGTGCCACCAAAATGGGGGACATAGGTGGGCAGCCCCAGCATTTT
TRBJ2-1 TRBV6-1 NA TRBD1 CASRRDRSNNEQFF TGTGCCAGTCGCCGGGACAGGTCCAACAATGAGCAGTTCTTC
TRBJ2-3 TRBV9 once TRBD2 CASSVAPTGGRATSTDTQYF TGTGCCAGCAGCGTCGCTCCGACGGGAGGTAGAGCAACTAGCACAGATACGCAGTATTTT
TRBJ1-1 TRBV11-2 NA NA CASSLDRGPEAFF TGTGCCAGCAGCTTAGATCGCGGCCCTGAAGCTTTCTTT
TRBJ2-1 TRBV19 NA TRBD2 CATPVKLAGGDEQFF TGTGCCACTCCCGTTAAACTAGCGGGGGGCGATGAGCAGTTCTTC
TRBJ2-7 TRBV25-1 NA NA CASSPGGVSAARVYEQYF TGTGCCAGCAGTCCCGGTGGGGTATCCGCGGCGAGGGTCTACGAGCAGTACTTC
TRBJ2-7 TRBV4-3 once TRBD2 CASSQDLAGGPSYEQYF TGCGCCAGCAGCCAAGACCTAGCGGGAGGACCGTCCTACGAGCAGTACTTC
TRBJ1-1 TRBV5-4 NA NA CASSLAGAMNTEAFF TGTGCCAGCAGCTTAGCAGGGGCGATGAACACTGAAGCTTTCTTT
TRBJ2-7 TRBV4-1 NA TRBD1 CASSFGQGRSYEQYF TGCGCCAGCAGCTTCGGACAGGGGCGCTCCTACGAGCAGTACTTC